This paragraph covers one TCR beta chain sequence. Its antigen is currently not known. Per-base quality was not reported, and no clone a single base away is much larger than it. TRB sequencing used genomic DNA with the immunoSEQ assay at survey resolution or the hsTCRB kit. The source study handled its data this way. The immunoSEQ software handled initial read processing, and the LymphoSeq R package was used for repertoire analyses. Clonality was computed as 1 minus normalized Shannon entropy, and a Gini coefficient was also calculated for each TRB dataset. Phenotypes of unsorted samples were inferred by mapping TRB sequences from sorted subsets of the recipient or donor onto unsorted samples of the same recipient. The immuneACCESS repertoire file appears here via TCRdb, limited to in-frame rearrangements. These files lack a portion of the clones; in checked studies, under half of the deficit traces to unresolved V genes, and the cause of the others is not known. V, J and clone size were drawn from that table, and D and trimming were deduced from the DNA. The sample yields 47,000 or so clones; roughly nine tenths were counted once. The ten largest clones take up around 3.1% of the sample.

This sample is part of a study of T cells after posttransplantation cyclophosphamide (TCRdb year 2016). With respect to the entire study: The study tracked T cell repertoire reconstitution by TRB sequencing after myeloablative bone marrow transplantation using posttransplantation cyclophosphamide as GVHD prophylaxis. Samples from some 33 PTCy-treated patients and under 20 related bone marrow donors of those patients were subjected to antigen receptor sequencing. Blood from all 35 or so PTCy patients who had 1-year posttransplant specimens underwent TRB sequencing. In 3 patients, TRB sequencing was also performed on up to 3 more blood samples taken 2 to 5.2 years after transplant, and in a handful of patients, pretransplant blood was also TRB-sequenced. Because TRA and TRB clonality correlated tightly in some 10 samples, the subsequent TCR analyses were limited to TRB only. Public TRB sequences were checked against a database of over 3,600 sequences associated with responses to pathogens, tumor antigens, self-antigens and alloantigens. What the authors observed across the whole study: The TRB repertoires of T cells infiltrating skin or the GI tract showed only limited overlap with the TRB repertoires found in blood. Across 45 or so patients, TRB clonality was highly associated with recipient CMV seropositivity and CMV reactivation, and PTCy diversity was similar to diversity in CNI/methotrexate controls. At 1-2 months, donor-recipient similarity was low but rose over the first year, and the later blood repertoires were often dominated by donor CD8+ memory clones.

On the day of marrow donation, related bone marrow donors gave peripheral blood samples. Peripheral blood and bone marrow mononuclear cells were isolated by Ficoll-Hypaque density centrifugation and were cryopreserved. Looking up the germline V gene yields CDR1 KGHSH and CDR2 LQKENI. Its CDR3 holds 16 amino acids, cysteine through phenylalanine. The sequence is cut down to CDR3 DNA, 48 bases in frame from base 1. V and J lose 3 bases and 5 bases, and a span of 16 bases separates them. Sequenced: PBMCs. The chain links TRBV18 with TRBJ2-2, and perhaps TRBD2 as D gene, on 5 matching bases. The TCR originated in a woman between 45 and 60 years old in good health and a related stem cell transplant donor. The sequence in DNA is TGTGCCAGCTCACCTACACTTCAAGGAGGAACCGGGGAGCTGTTTTTT. It encodes CASSPTLQGGTGELFF.